The 30 T cell receptor beta chains given below trace back to one sample, sequenced in a study of cytomegalovirus exposure and HLA in healthy donors. PCR was performed using 60 Vbeta and 13 Jbeta primers. Assay: immunoSEQ multiplex PCR; the TCRdb copy retains only in-frame clones and omits some. This sample carries more than 60,000 clones, about 70% of them seen once, and the ten largest clones take more than 3%. Sample: PBMCs. The receptors come from a man between 18 and 29 years old in good health and CMV-seronegative.

The rearrangement uses TRBV7-2 and TRBJ2-1; the match to TRBD2 covers 8 bases. The CDR3 runs to 16 residues. Trimming took 5 bases from V and 0 from J; bases not matched to a gene: 6. Germline assignment: CDR1 SGHTA and CDR2 FQGNSA. CDR3 bases: TGTGCCAGCAGCCGAGGGGCGGGGGGCTCCTACAATGAGCAGTTCTTC. This gives the protein CASSRGAGGSYNEQFF.

This chain connects TRBV18 to TRBJ2-7, with D possibly TRBD2 on 6 matching bases. V shed 5 bases and J shed 3 bases, with 17 bases lying between them. The germline gives CDR1 KGHSH, CDR2 LQKENI. The CDR3 runs 15 residues. The CDR3 coding sequence is TGTGCCAGCTCAGCCGACCCCGGGGGTCTCTACGAGCAGTACTTC. This codes for CASSADPGGLYEQYF.

The chain employs TRBV6-6 and TRBJ2-6; tentatively, D is TRBD1 (5 bases). This CDR3 spans 14 amino acids. Between the trimmed V and J ends, which lost 5 bases and 11 bases, there was a span of 16 bases. Germline CDR1 reads MNHNY; CDR2 reads SVGAGI (reference sequence). Written as DNA, the CDR3 is TGTGCCAGCAGTGCCCTCGGACAAGTTCACGTCCTGACTTTC. This sequence encodes CASSALGQVHVLTF.

The rearrangement links TRBV19 to TRBJ1-1; possibly TRBD1 for D (6 bases). Per the germline V gene, CDR1 is LNHDA and CDR2 is SQIVND (reference sequence). V lost 6 bases to trimming and J lost 0 bases, with 8 bases between them. The CDR3 totals 13 residues. The CDR3 reads CASSGTMNTEAFF. The CDR3 region has the DNA TGTGCCAGTAGCGGGACAATGAACACTGAAGCTTTCTTT.

The V gene is TRBV11-2, the J gene TRBJ1-5; D ambiguous. This CDR3 spans 14 amino acids. Germline V gives CDR1 SGHAT, CDR2 FQNNGV. V gave up 0 bases and J gave up 9 bases, with 12 bases separating them. The CDR3 protein is CASSLDLGSGPQHF. CDR3 coding DNA: TGTGCCAGCAGCTTAGATCTGGGCTCAGGGCCCCAGCATTTT. The variable domain in full, with the rest retrieved from reference TRBV11-2 and TRBJ1-5, is EAGVAQSPRYKIIEKRQSVAFWCNPISGHATLYWYQQILGQGPKLLIQFQNNGVVDDSQLPKDRFSAERLKGVDSTLKIQPAKLEDSAVYLCASSLDLGSGPQHFGDGTRLSIL.

This clone was seen more than once but under ten times. This rearrangement joins TRBV4-2 to TRBJ2-2; TRBD1 is a possible D gene (5 bases). Looked up from germline, CDR1 is LGHNA and CDR2 is YNFKEQ. Trimming took off 1 base at V and 3 bases at J, with 9 bases between the two ends. This CDR3 region has 15 residues. The CDR3 nucleotides read TGTGCCAGCAGCCAAGGGTTAGGGGACACCGGGGAGCTGTTTTTT. This codes for CASSQGLGDTGELFF.

This rearrangement joins TRBV13 to TRBJ2-3, with 10 bases lining up with TRBD1. V dropped 3 bases and J dropped 4; count of bases not matched to a gene: 4. The length of the CDR3 is 15 residues. The germline CDR1 and CDR2 sequences are PRHDT and FYEKMQ (reference sequence). CDR3 amino acids: CASSFRDRGADTQYF. The CDR3 bases are TGTGCCAGCAGCTTCCGGGACAGGGGCGCAGATACGCAGTATTTT.

The chain links TRBV6-1 to TRBJ2-3; 12 nucleotides match TRBD2. Germline CDR1 and CDR2: MNHNS and SASEGT. V gave up 8 bases and J gave up 2 bases; unmatched junction bases: 5. The CDR3 extends over 15 amino acids. The CDR3: CASLRLAGDTDTQYF. Written as DNA, the CDR3 is TGTGCCAGCCTTCGACTAGCGGGGGACACAGATACGCAGTATTTT.

The J gene is TRBJ1-1, the V gene TRBV30, with TRBD1 as a possible D gene (5 bases). CDR3 length equals 14 residues. Germline-derived CDR1 and CDR2 are GTSNPN and SVGIG (reference sequence). The germline V and J ends were trimmed by 4 bases and 0 bases, with 12 bases remaining between them. The CDR3 here is CAWNAGLVNTEAFF. The CDR3 DNA follows: TGTGCCTGGAACGCGGGGCTCGTGAACACTGAAGCTTTCTTT.

The rearrangement joins TRBV29-1 to TRBJ2-2; D call uncertain. Germline CDR1 reads SQVTM; CDR2 reads ANQGSEA. The length of the CDR3 is 13 residues. Trimming removed 5 bases from V and 4 bases from J, with 11 bases in between. CDR3 sequence (DNA): TGCAGCGTTATGATTGGCGGCACCGGGGAGCTGTTTTTT. Its translation: CSVMIGGTGELFF.

The chain is built from TRBV6-5 and TRBJ2-3; D possibly corresponds to TRBD1 (6 bases). Trimming pared 10 bases from V and 5 bases from J, leaving 16 bases between. The CDR3 loop spans 13 amino acids. In germline, CDR1 is MNHEY, CDR2 SVGAGI. CDR3 protein: CATSGQKKDTQYF. The CDR3 coding sequence is TGTGCCACCTCGGGACAAAAGAAAGATACGCAGTATTTT.

This clone occurred a few times. The rearrangement uses TRBV7-3 and TRBJ2-1; 10 nucleotides line up with TRBD1. Germline V lookup: CDR1 SGHTA, CDR2 FQGTGA. After removal of 3 bases from V and 8 bases from J, the junction contained 4 bases not matched to a gene. CDR3 size: 14 residues. CDR3: CASSFGTGDDEQFF. CDR3 bases: TGTGCCAGCAGCTTCGGGACAGGGGACGATGAGCAGTTCTTC.

V and J are TRBV11-2 and TRBJ2-5, with D perhaps TRBD2 (5 bases). CDR3 size: 15 residues. Trimming left V 1 base short and J 3 bases short, with 12 bases between. From germline, CDR1 is SGHAT and CDR2 FQNNGV. Here the CDR3 reads CASSLVGGPEETQYF. The CDR3 DNA reads as TGTGCCAGCAGCTTAGTAGGAGGACCTGAAGAGACCCAGTACTTC.

The rearrangement uses TRBV4-1 and TRBJ1-3; unclear D gene. With 0 bases removed from V and 2 bases from J, the gap between germline ends came to 11 bases. The germline gives CDR1 MGHRA, CDR2 YSYEKL. The CDR3 sequence is 16 residues long. The CDR3 loop reads CASSQEGAGTGNTIYF. Here the CDR3 DNA reads TGCGCCAGCAGCCAAGAAGGTGCGGGGACTGGAAACACCATATATTTT.

The chain carries TRBV27 and TRBJ2-7; tentatively, D is TRBD2 (6 bases). The CDR3 runs to 13 residues. Germline CDR1 reads MNHEY; CDR2 reads SMNVEV (reference sequence). V was shortened by 3 bases and J by 1 base, with 7 bases between the two germline ends. CDR3 coding DNA: TGTGCCAGCAGTTTCGGGGGTTCCTACGAGCAGTACGTC. It codes for CASSFGGSYEQYV.

The count of this clone is one. The rearrangement joins TRBV2 to TRBJ1-2; perhaps TRBD1 as D (5 bases). This CDR3 is built from 17 residues. Trimming removed 0 bases from V and 6 bases from J, with 20 bases in between. CDR1 is SNHLY and CDR2 is FYNNEI in the germline V gene. CDR3 amino acids: CASSEALQAPGHDGYTF. In nucleotides, the CDR3 is TGTGCCAGCAGTGAAGCGCTTCAAGCCCCTGGACACGATGGCTACACCTTC.

This clone was picked up a small number of times. The chain joins TRBV25-1 to TRBJ1-1, with no clear D. CDR3 size: 11 residues. Trimming took off 9 bases at V and 0 bases at J, with 5 bases between the two ends. Per the germline V gene, CDR1 is MGHDK and CDR2 is SYGVNS. The CDR3 bases are TGTGCCAGTGTTATGAACACTGAAGCTTTCTTT. As protein: CASVMNTEAFF. Together with reference TRBV25-1 and TRBJ1-1, the CDR3 gives the full variable domain: EADIYQTPRYLVIGTGKKITLECSQTMGHDKMYWYQQDPGMELHLIHYSYGVNSTEKGDLSSESTVSRIRTEHFPLTLESARPSHTSQYLCASVMNTEAFFGQGTRLTVV.

This rearrangement joins TRBV5-5 to TRBJ2-5, with TRBD2 as a possible D gene (5 bases). Trimming stripped 4 bases from V and 3 bases from J, with 25 bases between. This CDR3 spans 18 amino acids. Germline CDR1 reads SGHKS; CDR2 reads YYEKEE (reference sequence). In DNA form, the CDR3 reads TGTGCCAGCAGCAGAACCGGGATAACCCTGGCTTCGGAAGAGACCCAGTACTTC. Translating gives CASSRTGITLASEETQYF.

The rearrangement joins TRBV9 to TRBJ2-3; 12 bases are a match to TRBD2. There are 16 residues in the CDR3. J gave up 2 bases and V 3 bases, and 4 bases lay outside the gene matches. Germline V gene data show CDR1 as SGDLS and CDR2 as YYNGEE. DNA for the CDR3: TGTGCCAGCAGCGGAAGACTAGCGGGGGCCACAGATACGCAGTATTTT. It encodes CASSGRLAGATDTQYF. Full variable domain (missing parts from reference TRBV9 and TRBJ2-3): DSGVTQTPKHLITATGQRVTLRCSPRSGDLSVYWYQQSLDQGLQFLIQYYNGEERAKGNILERFSAQQFPDLHSELNLSSLELGDSALYFCASSGRLAGATDTQYFGPGTRLTVL.

This rearrangement joins TRBV19 to TRBJ1-3; D may be TRBD1 (6 bases). The CDR3 covers 14 residues. Germline CDR1 is LNHDA and CDR2 is SQIVND (reference sequence). The V end lost 6 bases, the J end lost 0 bases, and 9 bases lay between the germline ends. Written as DNA, the CDR3 is TGTGCCAGTAGCCGGGACACCTCTGGAAACACCATATATTTT. Residues: CASSRDTSGNTIYF.

CDR3: CASSVAGGPGTGELFF. CDR3 bases: TGTGCCAGCAGCGTCGCGGGGGGGCCGGGGACCGGGGAGCTGTTTTTT. The V gene is TRBV9, the J gene TRBJ2-2; TRBD2 agrees at 9 bases. This CDR3 is 16 amino acids long. The V segment lost 2 bases and the J segment 5 bases; nucleotides outside the gene matches: 7. The germline V gene has CDR1 SGDLS and CDR2 YYNGEE.

The chain joins TRBV6-6 to TRBJ2-4; tentative D call: TRBD1 (6 bases). This CDR3 is built from 16 residues. The V end lost 9 bases, the J end lost 1 base, and 19 bases lay between the germline ends. Germline CDR1 and CDR2: MNHNY and SVGAGI (reference sequence). CDR3 amino acids: CASTETQGLAKNIQYF. In nucleotides, the CDR3 is TGTGCCAGTACAGAGACACAGGGTCTTGCCAAAAACATTCAGTACTTC.

The chain combines TRBV29-1 with TRBJ2-2, with no clear D. The CDR3 is 13 residues long. Germline lookup yields CDR1 SQVTM and CDR2 ANQGSEA. The germline V and J ends were trimmed by 3 bases and 2 bases, with 7 bases remaining between them. The CDR3 DNA is TGCAGCGTTGACCTCCTTAACACCGGGGAGCTGTTTTTT. Its protein is CSVDLLNTGELFF.

The chain recombines TRBV27 with TRBJ1-1, with 8 bases identical to TRBD1. Looked up from germline, CDR1 is MNHEY and CDR2 is SMNVEV (reference sequence). The V gene end was trimmed by 5 bases and the J gene end by 5 bases; junction bases not matched to a gene: 4. This CDR3 is 13 amino acids long. CDR3 nucleotide sequence: TGTGCCAGCAGTCGACAGGGGAGAACTGAAGCTTTCTTT. Its protein is CASSRQGRTEAFF.

J is TRBJ1-1 and V is TRBV2; D is possibly TRBD1 (6 bases). Trimming pared 7 bases from V and 0 bases from J, leaving 12 bases between. The CDR3 is made up of 14 amino acids. Germline values: CDR1 SNHLY, CDR2 FYNNEI. CDR3 in amino acids: CASKGGSMNTEAFF. The CDR3 DNA follows: TGTGCCAGCAAAGGGGGTTCCATGAACACTGAAGCTTTCTTT.

This rearrangement joins TRBV28 to TRBJ2-3; 8 nucleotides line up with TRBD2. The germline V gene has CDR1 MDHEN and CDR2 SYDVKM. This CDR3 has 16 residues. Losses at the gene ends were 2 bases for V and 1 base for J; bases not matched to a gene: 5. The chain's CDR3 is CASSLAGGSGTDTQYF. As DNA, the CDR3 is TGTGCCAGCAGTTTAGCGGGGGGCAGCGGCACAGATACGCAGTATTTT.

V usage is TRBV27 and J usage is TRBJ2-3, with 7 positions matching TRBD2. The junction had 8 bases not matched to a gene; V was cut back by 6 bases and J by 2 bases. Germline CDR1 is MNHEY and CDR2 is SMNVEV (reference sequence). The CDR3 runs 15 residues. The CDR3 is CASSLTSENTDTQYF. The CDR3 DNA reads as TGTGCCAGCAGCCTAACTAGCGAGAACACAGATACGCAGTATTTT.

This clone turned up a few times. The chain carries TRBV28 and TRBJ2-1, with 9 bases fitting TRBD2. With 10 bases clipped from V and 10 bases from J, the junction kept 8 bases outside the gene matches. The germline V gene encodes CDR1 MDHEN and CDR2 SYDVKM. The CDR3 is 12 amino acids. For the CDR3, the DNA is TGTGCCACCCTCCCGACTAGCGGCGAGCAGTTCTTC. Residues: CATLPTSGEQFF.

The chain is built from TRBV19 and TRBJ1-2; D not resolved. Between the trimmed V and J ends, which lost 5 bases and 7 bases, there was a span of 20 bases. This CDR3 has 15 amino acids. Germline CDR1 reads LNHDA; CDR2 reads SQIVND (reference sequence). The CDR3, as DNA: TGTGCCAGTAGTCTAGGCGGGGAGGGAGCGATTGGCTACACCTTC. This translates into CASSLGGEGAIGYTF.

The rearrangement joins TRBV7-2 to TRBJ1-2, with 7 bases matching TRBD1. J was trimmed by 4 bases and V by 3 bases; bases with no gene match: 8. Germline CDR1 SGHTA, CDR2 FQGNSA. The CDR3 covers 15 residues. CDR3 coding DNA: TGTGCCAGCAGCTTTGGGGACAGCAATGTCTATGGCTACACCTTC. Its translation is CASSFGDSNVYGYTF.